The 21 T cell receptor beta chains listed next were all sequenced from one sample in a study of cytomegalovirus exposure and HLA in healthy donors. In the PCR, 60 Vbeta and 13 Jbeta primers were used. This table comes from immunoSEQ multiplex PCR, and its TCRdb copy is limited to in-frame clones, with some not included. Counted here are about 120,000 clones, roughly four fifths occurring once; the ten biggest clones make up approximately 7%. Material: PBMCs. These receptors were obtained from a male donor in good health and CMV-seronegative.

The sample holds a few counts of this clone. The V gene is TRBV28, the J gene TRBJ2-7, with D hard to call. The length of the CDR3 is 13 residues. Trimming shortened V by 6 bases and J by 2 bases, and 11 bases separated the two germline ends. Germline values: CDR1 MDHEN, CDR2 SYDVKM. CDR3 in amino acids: CASSRPHTYEQYF. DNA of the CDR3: TGTGCCAGCAGCAGGCCACATACCTACGAGCAGTACTTC.

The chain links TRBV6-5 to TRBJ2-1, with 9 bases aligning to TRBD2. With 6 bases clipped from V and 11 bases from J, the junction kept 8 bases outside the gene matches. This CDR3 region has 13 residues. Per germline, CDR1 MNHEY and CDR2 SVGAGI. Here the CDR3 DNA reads TGTGCCAGCAGAACAAGCCTAGCGGGGAAGCAGTTCTTC. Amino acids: CASRTSLAGKQFF.

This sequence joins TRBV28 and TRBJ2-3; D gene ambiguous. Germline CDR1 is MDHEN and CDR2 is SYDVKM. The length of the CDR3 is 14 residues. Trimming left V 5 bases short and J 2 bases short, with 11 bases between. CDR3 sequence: CASSAFLYTDTQYF. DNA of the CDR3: TGTGCCAGCAGTGCATTTCTCTACACAGATACGCAGTATTTT.

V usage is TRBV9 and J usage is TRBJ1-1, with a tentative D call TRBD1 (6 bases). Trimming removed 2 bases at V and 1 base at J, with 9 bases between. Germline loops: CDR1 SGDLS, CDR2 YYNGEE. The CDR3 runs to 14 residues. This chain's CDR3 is CASSVTGSNTEAFF. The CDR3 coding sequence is TGTGCCAGCAGCGTTACAGGGTCGAACACTGAAGCTTTCTTT. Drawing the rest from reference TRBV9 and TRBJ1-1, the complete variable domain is DSGVTQTPKHLITATGQRVTLRCSPRSGDLSVYWYQQSLDQGLQFLIQYYNGEERAKGNILERFSAQQFPDLHSELNLSSLELGDSALYFCASSVTGSNTEAFFGQGTRLTVV.

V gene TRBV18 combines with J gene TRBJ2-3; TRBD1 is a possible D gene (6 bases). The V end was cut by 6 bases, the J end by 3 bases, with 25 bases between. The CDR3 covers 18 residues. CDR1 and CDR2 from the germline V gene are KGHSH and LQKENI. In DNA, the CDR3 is TGTGCCAGCTCCGCAGTGAGTCAAGGACAGTTTCTGACAGATACGCAGTATTTT. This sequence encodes CASSAVSQGQFLTDTQYF.

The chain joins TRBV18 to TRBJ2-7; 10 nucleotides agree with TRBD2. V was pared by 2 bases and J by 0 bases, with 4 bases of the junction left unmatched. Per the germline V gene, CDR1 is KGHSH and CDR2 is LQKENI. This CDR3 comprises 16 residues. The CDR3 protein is CASSPKSGRASYEQYF. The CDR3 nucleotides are TGTGCCAGCTCACCAAAGAGCGGGAGGGCCTCCTACGAGCAGTACTTC.

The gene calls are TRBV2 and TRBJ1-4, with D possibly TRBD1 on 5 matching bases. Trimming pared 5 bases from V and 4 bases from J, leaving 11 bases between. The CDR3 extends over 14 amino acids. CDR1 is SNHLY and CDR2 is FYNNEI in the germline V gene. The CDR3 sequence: CASSSGKGNEKLFF. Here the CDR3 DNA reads TGTGCCAGCAGTTCAGGGAAGGGTAATGAAAAACTGTTTTTT.

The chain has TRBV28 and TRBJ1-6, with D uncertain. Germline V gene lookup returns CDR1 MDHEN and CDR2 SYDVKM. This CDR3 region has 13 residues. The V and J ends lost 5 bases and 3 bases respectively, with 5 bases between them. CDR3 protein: CASSPRYNSPLHF. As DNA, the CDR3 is TGTGCCAGCAGTCCTCGCTATAATTCACCCCTCCACTTT.

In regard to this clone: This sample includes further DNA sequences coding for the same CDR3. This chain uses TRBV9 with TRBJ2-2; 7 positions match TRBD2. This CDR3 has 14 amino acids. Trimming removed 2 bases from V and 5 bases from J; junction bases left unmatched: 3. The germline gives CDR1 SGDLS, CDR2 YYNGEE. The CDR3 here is CASSVGGGTGELFF. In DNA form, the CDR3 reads TGTGCCAGCAGCGTGGGGGGAGGGACCGGGGAGCTGTTTTTT.

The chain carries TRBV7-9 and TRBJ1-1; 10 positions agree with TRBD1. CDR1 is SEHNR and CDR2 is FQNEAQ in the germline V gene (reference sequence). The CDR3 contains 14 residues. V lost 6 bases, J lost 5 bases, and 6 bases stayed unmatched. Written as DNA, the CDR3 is TGTGCCAGCAGGGCGGGACAGGGGAGGACTGAAGCTTTCTTT. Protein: CASRAGQGRTEAFF.

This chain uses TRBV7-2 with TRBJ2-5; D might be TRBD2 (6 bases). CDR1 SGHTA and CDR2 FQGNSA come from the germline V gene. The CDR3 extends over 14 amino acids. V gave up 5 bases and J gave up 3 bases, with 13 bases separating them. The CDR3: CASSRGTGKETQYF. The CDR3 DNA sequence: TGTGCCAGCAGCCGGGGGACGGGTAAAGAGACCCAGTACTTC.

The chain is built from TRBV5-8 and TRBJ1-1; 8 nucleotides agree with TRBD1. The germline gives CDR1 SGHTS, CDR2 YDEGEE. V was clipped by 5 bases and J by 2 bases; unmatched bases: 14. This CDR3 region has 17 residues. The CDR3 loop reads CASRAVLGTGENTEAFF. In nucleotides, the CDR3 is TGTGCCAGCAGGGCCGTTTTGGGGACAGGAGAAAACACTGAAGCTTTCTTT.

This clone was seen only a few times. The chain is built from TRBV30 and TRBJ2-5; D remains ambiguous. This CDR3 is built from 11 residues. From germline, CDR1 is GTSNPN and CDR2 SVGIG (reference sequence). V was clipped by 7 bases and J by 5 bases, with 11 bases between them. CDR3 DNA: TGTGCCTTGTCCCAGTTGGAGACCCAGTACTTC. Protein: CALSQLETQYF.

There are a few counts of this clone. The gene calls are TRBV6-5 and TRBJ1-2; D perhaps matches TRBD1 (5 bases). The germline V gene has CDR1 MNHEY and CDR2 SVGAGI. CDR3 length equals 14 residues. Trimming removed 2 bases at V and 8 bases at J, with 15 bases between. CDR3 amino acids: CASSYSGGSSGYTF. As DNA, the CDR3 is TGTGCCAGCAGTTACAGCGGGGGATCGTCGGGCTACACCTTC.

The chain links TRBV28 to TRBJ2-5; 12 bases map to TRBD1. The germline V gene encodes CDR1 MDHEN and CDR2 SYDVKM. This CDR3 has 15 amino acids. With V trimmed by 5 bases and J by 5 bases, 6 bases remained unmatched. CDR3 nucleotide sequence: TGTGCCAGCAGTCCCCGGGACAGGGGGCCGGAGACCCAGTACTTC. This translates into CASSPRDRGPETQYF.

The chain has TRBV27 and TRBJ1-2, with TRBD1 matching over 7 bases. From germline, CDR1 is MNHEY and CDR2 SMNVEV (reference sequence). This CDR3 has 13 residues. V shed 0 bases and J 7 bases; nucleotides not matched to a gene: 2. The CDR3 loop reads CASSLSTGSGYTF. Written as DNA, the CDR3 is TGTGCCAGCAGTTTATCGACAGGGAGTGGCTACACCTTC.

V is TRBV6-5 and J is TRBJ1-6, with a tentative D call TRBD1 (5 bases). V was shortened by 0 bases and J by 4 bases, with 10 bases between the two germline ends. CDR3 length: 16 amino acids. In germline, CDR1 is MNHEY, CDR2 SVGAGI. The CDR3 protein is CASSYSVTVYNSPLHF. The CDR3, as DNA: TGTGCCAGCAGTTACTCTGTGACAGTATATAATTCACCCCTCCACTTT.

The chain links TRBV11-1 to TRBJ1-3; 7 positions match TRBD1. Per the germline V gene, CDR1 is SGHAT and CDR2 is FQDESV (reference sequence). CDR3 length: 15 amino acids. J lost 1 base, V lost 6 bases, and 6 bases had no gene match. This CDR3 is CASSSTGFSGNTIYF. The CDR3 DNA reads TGTGCCAGCAGTTCGACAGGGTTTTCTGGAAACACCATATATTTT.

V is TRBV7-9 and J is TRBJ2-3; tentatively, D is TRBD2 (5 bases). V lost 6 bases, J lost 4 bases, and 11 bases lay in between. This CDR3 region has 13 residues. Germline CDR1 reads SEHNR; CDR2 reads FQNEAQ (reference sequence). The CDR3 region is CASSRGPADTQYF. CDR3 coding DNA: TGTGCCAGCAGTCGAGGGCCGGCAGATACGCAGTATTTT.

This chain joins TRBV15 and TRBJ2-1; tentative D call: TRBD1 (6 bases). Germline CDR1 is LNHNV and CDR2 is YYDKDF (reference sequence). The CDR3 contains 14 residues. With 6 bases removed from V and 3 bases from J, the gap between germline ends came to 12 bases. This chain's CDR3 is CATSTGTNYNEQFF. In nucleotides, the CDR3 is TGTGCCACCAGTACCGGGACAAACTACAATGAGCAGTTCTTC. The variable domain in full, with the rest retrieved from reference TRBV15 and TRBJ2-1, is DAMVIQNPRYQVTQFGKPVTLSCSQTLNHNVMYWYQQKSSQAPKLLFHYYDKDFNNEADTPDNFQSRRPNTSFCFLDIRSPGLGDTAMYLCATSTGTNYNEQFFGPGTRLTVL.

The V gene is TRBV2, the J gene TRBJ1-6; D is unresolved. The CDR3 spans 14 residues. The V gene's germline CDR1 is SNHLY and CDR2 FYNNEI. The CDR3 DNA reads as TGTGCTAGCCGGGGTGCCCCCTATAATTCACCCCTCCACTTT. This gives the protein CASRGAPYNSPLHF.